These 14 T cell receptor beta chains were all obtained from the same sample, sequenced in a study of technical replicates of blood from a few donors. Measured with immunoSEQ multiplex PCR; TCRdb has only the in-frame clones, and not every one. Among some 57,000 clones listed, approximately 97% were seen once. Sequenced material: T cells isolated from PBMCs. These receptors were obtained from a human donor in good health.

The CDR3 coding sequence is TGTGCCAGCAGTGAACTGTCTAGGACATCTGAAGCTTTCTTT. Its protein product is CASSELSRTSEAFF. V and J are TRBV6-1 and TRBJ1-1; D perhaps matches TRBD1 (5 bases). The ends were cut back, 2 bases at V and 6 bases at J, with 13 bases in the middle. This CDR3 has 14 residues. CDR1 MNHNS and CDR2 SASEGT come from the germline V gene.

The chain recombines TRBV27 with TRBJ1-1; the D is unclear. Trimming took off 2 bases at V and 5 bases at J, with 12 bases between the two ends. CDR1 MNHEY and CDR2 SMNVEV come from the germline V gene (reference sequence). This CDR3 contains 14 residues. The DNA for the CDR3 is TGTGCCAGCAGTTTAGGGTCGGGATGGACTGAAGCTTTCTTT. This sequence encodes CASSLGSGWTEAFF.

The V gene is TRBV5-1, the J gene TRBJ2-7, with TRBD1 matching over 9 bases. V dropped 4 bases and J dropped 3; count of bases not matched to a gene: 5. Germline assignment: CDR1 SGHRS and CDR2 YFSETQ. The CDR3 sequence is 14 residues long. The CDR3 here is CASSDGQGRYEQYF. The CDR3 DNA sequence: TGCGCCAGCAGCGATGGACAGGGGCGCTACGAGCAGTACTTC.

The chain combines TRBV18 with TRBJ1-4, with TRBD1 as a possible D gene (5 bases). V shed 3 bases and J shed 0 bases, with 5 bases lying between them. Germline values: CDR1 KGHSH, CDR2 LQKENI. CDR3 size: 14 residues. The CDR3 loop reads CASSPTATNEKLFF. In nucleotides, the CDR3 is TGTGCCAGCTCACCGACAGCAACTAATGAAAAACTGTTTTTT.

J is TRBJ2-2 and V is TRBV6-6; 9 nucleotides match TRBD1. J lost 8 bases, V lost 4 bases, and 11 bases had no gene match. CDR3 size: 16 residues. Germline V gene data show CDR1 as MNHNY and CDR2 as SVGAGI (reference sequence). The CDR3 loop reads CASSSLTGGGEGELFF. Written as DNA, the CDR3 is TGTGCCAGCAGTTCACTAACAGGGGGCGGAGAGGGGGAGCTGTTTTTT.

The genes are TRBV29-1 and TRBJ1-2; a possible D gene is TRBD1 (6 bases). CDR1 is SQVTM, CDR2 ANQGSEA, per germline. V was shortened by 3 bases and J by 4 bases, with 21 bases between the two germline ends. This CDR3 region has 16 residues. The CDR3 reads CSVDQGKGDAFYGYTF. Here the CDR3 DNA reads TGCAGCGTTGACCAGGGGAAGGGAGACGCGTTCTATGGCTACACCTTC.

This clone was seen once. V gene TRBV29-1 combines with J gene TRBJ1-1, with TRBD1 identical over 7 bases. Germline lookup yields CDR1 SQVTM and CDR2 ANQGSEA. The CDR3 sequence is 12 residues long. With V trimmed by 7 bases and J by 5 bases, 7 bases remained unmatched. DNA for the CDR3: TGCAGCGGCAGACAGGGCAGGACTGAAGCTTTCTTT. Encoded protein: CSGRQGRTEAFF.

The V call is TRBV27, the J call TRBJ2-1, with 8 bases identical to TRBD1. CDR1 and CDR2 (germline): MNHEY, SMNVEV (reference sequence). After removal of 5 bases from V and 9 bases from J, the junction contained 3 bases not matched to a gene. The CDR3 covers 12 residues. The CDR3 bases are TGTGCCAGCAGTGCCGACAGGGGTGAGCAGTTCTTC. Its translation is CASSADRGEQFF.

The gene calls are TRBV13 and TRBJ1-2; the D gene is possibly TRBD1 (5 bases). V shed 5 bases and J shed 2 bases, with 6 bases lying between them. Germline assignment: CDR1 PRHDT and CDR2 FYEKMQ (reference sequence). The length of the CDR3 is 12 residues. The CDR3, as DNA: TGTGCCAGCAGCCAGGGAAACTATGGCTACACCTTC. Amino acid sequence: CASSQGNYGYTF.

V is TRBV4-1 and J is TRBJ1-5; 8 nucleotides agree with TRBD1. V gave up 6 bases and J gave up 6 bases; unmatched junction bases: 7. The CDR3 is 14 residues long. The germline CDR1 and CDR2 sequences are MGHRA and YSYEKL. CDR3 sequence: CASRRDRGSQPQHF. The CDR3 nucleotides read TGCGCCAGCAGGCGCGACAGGGGATCTCAGCCCCAGCATTTT.

This sequence joins TRBV6-6 and TRBJ1-1, with D maybe TRBD1 (5 bases). Germline-derived CDR1 and CDR2 are MNHNY and SVGAGI (reference sequence). The CDR3 length is 14 residues. V lost 7 bases and J lost 1, with 13 bases in between. Here the CDR3 reads CASNPRVENTEAFF. CDR3 in DNA: TGTGCCAGCAACCCCAGGGTGGAGAACACTGAAGCTTTCTTT.

The J gene is TRBJ1-2, the V gene TRBV6-1; no reliable D call. Germline CDR1 and CDR2: MNHNS and SASEGT. Deletions cut 5 bases from V and 7 bases from J, with 11 bases between. The CDR3 totals 12 residues. The CDR3: CASSRSNSGYTF. The CDR3 DNA follows: TGTGCCAGCAGTCGTTCGAACAGTGGCTACACCTTC.

J is TRBJ1-2 and V is TRBV7-9; 7 positions agree with TRBD1. Trimming took 7 bases from V and 8 from J; bases not matched to a gene: 10. CDR1 and CDR2 (germline): SEHNR, FQNEAQ (reference sequence). The CDR3 totals 13 residues. CDR3: CASTPDRESGYTF. The CDR3 DNA reads as TGTGCCAGCACCCCTGACAGGGAATCAGGCTACACCTTC.

The V and J genes are TRBV6-1 and TRBJ1-5, with D perhaps matching TRBD1 (5 bases). Per germline, CDR1 MNHNS and CDR2 SASEGT. V lost 7 bases and J 0 bases, leaving 13 bases between the germline ends. This CDR3 has 15 residues. The CDR3 loop reads CASIQGSVSNQPQHF. CDR3 DNA sequence: TGTGCCAGCATCCAGGGATCCGTTAGCAATCAGCCCCAGCATTTT.